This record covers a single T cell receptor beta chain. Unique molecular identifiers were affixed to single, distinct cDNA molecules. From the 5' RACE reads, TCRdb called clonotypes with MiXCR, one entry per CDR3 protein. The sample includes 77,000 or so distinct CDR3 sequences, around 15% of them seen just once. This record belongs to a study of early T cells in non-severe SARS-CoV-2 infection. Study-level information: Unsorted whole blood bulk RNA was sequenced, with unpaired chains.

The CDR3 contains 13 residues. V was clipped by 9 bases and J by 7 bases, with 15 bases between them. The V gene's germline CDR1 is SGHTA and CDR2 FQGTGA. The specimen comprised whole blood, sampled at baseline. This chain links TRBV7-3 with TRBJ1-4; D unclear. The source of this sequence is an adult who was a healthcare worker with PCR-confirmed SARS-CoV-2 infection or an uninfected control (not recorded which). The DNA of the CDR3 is TGTGCCAGTTCGGGAGAGAGAGGTGAAAAACTGTTTTTT. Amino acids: CASSGERGEKLFF.